This T cell receptor (beta chain) was identified during a study of vaccination and CD4 T cells after COVID-19. Specified treatment: roughly nine-day PBMC culture with coronavirus spike peptide pools or control peptides (ViraFEST assay). Trimming took off 4 bases at V and 5 bases at J, with 15 bases between the two ends. The germline gives CDR1 SGDLS, CDR2 YYNGEE. CDR3 length: 14 amino acids. Oncomine TCR Beta short-read sequencing was applied to DNA from cultured CD4+ T cells. MiXCR, applied by TCRdb to the PCR reads, yields one record per CDR3 protein. The sample has about 20,000 distinct CDR3 sequences, about 52% seen once. About this clonotype: As yet, its antigen is unknown.

Sequencing was performed on CD4+ T cells from blood, cultured in vitro. The sequence was collected from a human donor who had recovered from COVID-19. The rearrangement links TRBV9 to TRBJ2-5; D is perhaps TRBD2 (5 bases). Written as DNA, the CDR3 is TGTGCCAGCAGCCCAGGTGAGGGCGGGGAGACCCAGTACTTC. Protein sequence: CASSPGEGGETQYF.